This TCR beta chain appears in the sequencing data of a study of T cell responses to AZD1222 COVID-19 vaccine. Findings and limits, study-wide: In all cases, repertoires were sampled only after the peak T cell response. Among spike-specific TCRs, nearly half reportedly target unmutated variant regions.

The J segment lost 2 bases and the V segment lost 3 bases, leaving 5 bases of the junction unmatched. Germline CDR1 and CDR2: LGHDT and YNNKEL (reference sequence). The CDR3 runs to 15 residues. With regard to this clone: Its specificity is not known.

Measured with immunoSEQ multiplex PCR; TCRdb has only the in-frame clones, and not every one. The repertoire holds about 100,000 clones, with about 92% as singletons. The chain recombines TRBV3-1 (or the pseudogene TRBV3-2) with TRBJ2-3; 7 positions match TRBD1. This TCR derives from an adult who received the AZD1222 COVID-19 vaccine. This sample comprised peripheral blood, obtained 28 days after the second AZD1222 dose. CDR3 nucleotides: TGTGCCAGCAGCCAGACAGGGCATTACACAGATACGCAGTATTTT. This sequence encodes CASSQTGHYTDTQYF.